The 9 T cell receptor beta chains reported below all come from one sample, sequenced in a study of cytomegalovirus exposure and HLA in healthy donors. With 60 Vbeta and 13 Jbeta primers, the PCR was carried out. Profiling relied on immunoSEQ multiplex PCR, and the TCRdb table lists in-frame clones only, not all of them. The table lists 75,000 to 100,000 clones, 55% to 80% of them singletons. The sequenced material came from PBMCs. The receptors stem from a man in his forties or fifties in good health and CMV-seronegative.

V is TRBV6-4 and J is TRBJ2-1; D is possibly TRBD1 (5 bases). CDR3 length: 14 amino acids. V was trimmed by 3 bases and J by 8 bases, leaving 14 bases between them. Germline V gene lookup returns CDR1 MRHNA and CDR2 SNTAGT. The chain's CDR3 is CASSEIQGIDEQFF. The CDR3 DNA reads as TGTGCCAGCAGTGAAATTCAGGGTATCGATGAGCAGTTCTTC.

The chain has TRBV19 and TRBJ2-3; D is possibly TRBD2 (6 bases). CDR1 and CDR2 from the germline V gene are LNHDA and SQIVND (reference sequence). The germline V and J ends were trimmed by 6 bases and 3 bases, with 13 bases remaining between them. This CDR3 region has 14 residues. In nucleotides, the CDR3 is TGTGCCAGTAGGCGGACGGCGGGGACAGATACGCAGTATTTT. This encodes CASRRTAGTDTQYF.

A remark on this clone: The sample has other DNA sequences that encode this CDR3 too. V usage is TRBV7-9 and J usage is TRBJ2-1; 9 nucleotides agree with TRBD2. Trimming at V came to 0 bases and at J to 2 bases, leaving 2 bases not matched to a gene. The CDR3 has 16 residues. Germline V gene sequence: CDR1 SEHNR, CDR2 FQNEAQ (reference sequence). The CDR3, as DNA: TGTGCCAGCAGCTTAGCTCTAGCGGGGACCTACAATGAGCAGTTCTTC. It specifies CASSLALAGTYNEQFF. Based on the CDR3 plus reference TRBV7-9 and TRBJ2-1, the full variable domain is DTGVSQNPRHKITKRGQNVTFRCDPISEHNRLYWYRQTLGQGPEFLTYFQNEAQLEKSRLLSDRFSAERPKGSFSTLEIQRTEQGDSAMYLCASSLALAGTYNEQFFGPGTRLTVL.

This clone is a singleton in its sample. The rearrangement joins TRBV7-8 to TRBJ2-1; tentative D call: TRBD1 (6 bases). Germline V CDR1 and CDR2: SGHVS, FQNEAQ. V was cut by 4 bases and J by 3 bases, with 13 bases left in between. The CDR3 length is 15 residues. The CDR3 DNA reads TGTGCCAGCAGCTGGGGGCTGGAGGTCTACAATGAGCAGTTCTTC. This gives the protein CASSWGLEVYNEQFF.

The rearrangement uses TRBV14 and TRBJ2-7; 9 bases are shared with TRBD2. CDR1 is SGHDN and CDR2 is FVKESK in the germline V gene. The CDR3 spans 13 residues. Trimming cost V 5 bases and J 6 bases; bases outside gene matches: 5. The CDR3 sequence: CASSSGLAREQYF. CDR3 coding DNA: TGTGCCAGCAGCTCGGGACTAGCCCGCGAGCAGTACTTC.

V gene TRBV7-8 combines with J gene TRBJ1-2; D might be TRBD1 (6 bases). Germline CDR1 is SGHVS and CDR2 is FQNEAQ. The CDR3 is made up of 15 amino acids. The V end lost 3 bases, the J end lost 4 bases, and 15 bases lay between the germline ends. CDR3 DNA: TGTGCCAGCAGCTTGGTTAGCAGGGGTTCCTATGGCTACACCTTC. This gives the protein CASSLVSRGSYGYTF.

This clone showed up many times. V is TRBV7-2 and J is TRBJ2-2; 7 bases are shared with TRBD1. The trim removed 6 bases at V and 7 bases at J, leaving 5 bases unmatched. Per the germline V gene, CDR1 is SGHTA and CDR2 is FQGNSA. This CDR3 region has 13 residues. The CDR3 DNA is TGTGCCAGCAGGACCACAGGGGTCGGGGAGCTGTTTTTT. This translates into CASRTTGVGELFF.

V gene TRBV5-6 combines with J gene TRBJ2-3; D is undetermined. The V end lost 1 base, the J end lost 0 bases, and 6 bases lay between the germline ends. The CDR3 runs 14 residues. CDR1 is SGHDT and CDR2 is YYEEEE in the germline V gene. The CDR3 loop reads CASSLSLSTDTQYF. CDR3 in DNA: TGTGCCAGCAGCTTGTCACTTAGCACAGATACGCAGTATTTT.

The genes are TRBV5-6 and TRBJ1-2, with D perhaps TRBD1 (5 bases). Germline V lookup: CDR1 SGHDT, CDR2 YYEEEE. The CDR3 has 14 residues. The V gene lost 4 bases and the J gene lost 1 base, with 11 bases spanning the gap. The CDR3 is CASSLPGGNYGYTF. CDR3 in DNA: TGTGCCAGCAGCCTCCCCGGGGGTAACTATGGCTACACCTTC.